This T cell receptor beta chain was captured in a study of blood T cell repertoires in COVID-19. Across the whole study: Spain, Italy and the United States supplied samples that represented acute and convalescent COVID-19. T cells, B-cell-depleted T cells, or PBMCs provided the cDNA or gDNA that served as material.

In the authors' workflow: Estimation of nucleated cell counts was performed using reference gene primer amplification. Sequenced by immunoSEQ multiplex PCR; TCRdb stores in-frame clones only, minus some. That table gives V, J and clone size, and the DNA gave D and trimming. The sample has about 170,000 clones; approximately 85% are singletons. This clone was recorded once. Trimming pared 0 bases from V and 3 bases from J, leaving 10 bases between. Germline assignment: CDR1 SGHDT and CDR2 YYEEEE. This CDR3 contains 14 residues. Enrolled during active infection, Seattle patients were then followed longitudinally.

This chain links TRBV5-6 with TRBJ2-7; D possibly corresponds to TRBD1 (5 bases). Sequenced: peripheral blood. This clonotype was obtained from a man at least 80 years old with COVID-19, enrolled during active disease. In nucleotides, the CDR3 is TGTGCCAGCAGCTTGGTTGGACATAACTACGAGCAGTACTTC. Its protein product is CASSLVGHNYEQYF. Filled out from reference TRBV5-6 and TRBJ2-7, the complete variable domain reads DAGVTQSPTHLIKTRGQQVTLRCSPKSGHDTVSWYQQALGQGPQFIFQYYEEEERQRGNFPDRFSGHQFPNYSSELNVNALLLGDSALYLCASSLVGHNYEQYFGPGTRLTVT.